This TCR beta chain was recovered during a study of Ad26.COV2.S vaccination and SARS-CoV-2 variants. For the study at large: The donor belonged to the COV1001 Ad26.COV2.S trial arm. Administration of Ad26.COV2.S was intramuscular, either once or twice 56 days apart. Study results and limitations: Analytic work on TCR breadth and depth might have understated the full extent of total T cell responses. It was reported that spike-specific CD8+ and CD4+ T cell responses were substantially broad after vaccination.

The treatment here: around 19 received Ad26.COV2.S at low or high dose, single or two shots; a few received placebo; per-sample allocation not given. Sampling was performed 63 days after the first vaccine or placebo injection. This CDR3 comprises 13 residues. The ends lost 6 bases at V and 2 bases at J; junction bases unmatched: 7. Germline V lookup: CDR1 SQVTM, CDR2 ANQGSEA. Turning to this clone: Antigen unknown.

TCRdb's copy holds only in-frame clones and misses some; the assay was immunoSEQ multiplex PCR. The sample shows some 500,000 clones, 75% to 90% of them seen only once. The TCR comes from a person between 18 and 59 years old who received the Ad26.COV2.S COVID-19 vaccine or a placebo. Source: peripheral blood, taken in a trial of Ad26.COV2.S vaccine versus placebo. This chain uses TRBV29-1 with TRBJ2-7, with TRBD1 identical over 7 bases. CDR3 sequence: CSVRDRRTYEQYF. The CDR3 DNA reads TGCAGCGTCCGGGACAGAAGAACCTACGAGCAGTACTTC.